This T cell receptor (beta chain) is from a study of cytomegalovirus exposure and HLA in healthy donors. This CDR3 has 14 amino acids. Trimming removed 0 bases from V and 5 bases from J, with 11 bases in between. The germline V gene has CDR1 SGHRS and CDR2 YFSETQ. The PCR employed 60 Vbeta primers together with 13 Jbeta primers. Assay: immunoSEQ multiplex PCR; the TCRdb copy retains only in-frame clones and omits some. The sample shows 120,000 or so clones, 80% of them seen only once. The TCR was taken from a young man in good health and CMV-seronegative. The source material was PBMCs. This rearrangement joins TRBV5-1 to TRBJ2-5; tentatively, D is TRBD1 (5 bases). The CDR3 coding sequence is TGCGCCAGCAGCTTGGTGTTACAGGCCGAGACCCAGTACTTC. Amino acids: CASSLVLQAETQYF.